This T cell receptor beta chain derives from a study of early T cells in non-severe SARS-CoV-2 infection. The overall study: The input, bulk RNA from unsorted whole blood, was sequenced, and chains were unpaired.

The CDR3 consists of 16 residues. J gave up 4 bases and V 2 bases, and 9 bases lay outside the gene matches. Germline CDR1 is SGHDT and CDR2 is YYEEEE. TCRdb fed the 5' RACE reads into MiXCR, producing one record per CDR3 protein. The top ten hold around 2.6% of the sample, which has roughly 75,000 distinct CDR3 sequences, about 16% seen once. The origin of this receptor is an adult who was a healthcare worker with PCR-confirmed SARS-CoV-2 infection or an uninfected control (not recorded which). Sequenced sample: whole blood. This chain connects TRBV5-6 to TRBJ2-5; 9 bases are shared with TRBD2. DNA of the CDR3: TGTGCCAGCAGCTTCCAGGTGGGACTAGCCGGAGAGACCCAGTACTTC. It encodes CASSFQVGLAGETQYF.